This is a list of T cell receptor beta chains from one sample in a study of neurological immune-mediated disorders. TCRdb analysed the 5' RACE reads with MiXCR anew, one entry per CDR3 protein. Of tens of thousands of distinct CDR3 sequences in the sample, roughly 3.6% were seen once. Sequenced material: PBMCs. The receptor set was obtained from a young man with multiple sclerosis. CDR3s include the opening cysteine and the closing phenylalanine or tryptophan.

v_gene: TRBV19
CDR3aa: CASSIGVTEAFF

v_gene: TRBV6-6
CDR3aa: CASSYGDREDNEQFF

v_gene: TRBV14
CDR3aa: CASRRFIAGMQETQYF

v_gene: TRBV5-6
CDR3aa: CASSLVSWGDLDGSYEQYF

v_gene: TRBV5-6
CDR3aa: CASSLAGLFSNQPQNF

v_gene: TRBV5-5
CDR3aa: CASSLGIGTEAFF

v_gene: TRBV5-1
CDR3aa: CASSPRLAGGPDTQYF

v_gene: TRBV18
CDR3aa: CASTWQGQYEQYF

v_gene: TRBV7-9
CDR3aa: CASSSPEAGATNEQFF

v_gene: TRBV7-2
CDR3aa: CASSLVTGSNYGYTF

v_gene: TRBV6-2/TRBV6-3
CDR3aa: CASSWGQAYYEQYF

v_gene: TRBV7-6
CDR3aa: CASSINPGTGTYEQYF

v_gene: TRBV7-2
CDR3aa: CASSGSSNTGELFF

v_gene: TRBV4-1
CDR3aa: CASSHAGSAYNEQFF

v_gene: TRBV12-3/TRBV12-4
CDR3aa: CASSASGVVDEKLFF

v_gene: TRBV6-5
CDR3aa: CASKNGGRRNEQYF

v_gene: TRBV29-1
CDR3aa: CSVDRLKGPEAFF

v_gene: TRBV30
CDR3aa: CAWVGTEAFF

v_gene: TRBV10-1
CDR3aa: CASSWLANTGELFF

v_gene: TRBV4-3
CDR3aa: CASSQDGRNNQPQNF

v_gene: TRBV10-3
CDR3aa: CAISEKRQSTDTQYF

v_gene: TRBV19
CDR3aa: CASNLGGDNSPLHF

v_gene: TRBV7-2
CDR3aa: CASSPLAGLAQYF

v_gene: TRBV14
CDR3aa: CASSQDPRGRDYGYTF

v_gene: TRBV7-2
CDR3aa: CASSSGDSDTQYF

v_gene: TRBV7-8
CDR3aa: CASSPQGRREKLFF

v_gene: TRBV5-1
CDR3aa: CASSLSDTGTGPEGYTF

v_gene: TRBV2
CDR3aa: CASSETSGGPYNEQFF

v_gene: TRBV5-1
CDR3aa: CASSSIQVSSYNEQFF

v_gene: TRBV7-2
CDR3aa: CASSLDRGDTQYF

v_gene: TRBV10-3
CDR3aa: CAIGTSDSETQYF

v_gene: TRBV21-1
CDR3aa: CAGGGDREVSYNEQFF

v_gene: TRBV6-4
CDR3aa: CASNKPGGQGYTGELFF

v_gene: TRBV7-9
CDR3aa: CASSSRRRDTEAFF

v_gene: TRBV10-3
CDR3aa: CAISDIQETQYF

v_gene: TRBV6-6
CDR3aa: CASSYLDYAREQYF

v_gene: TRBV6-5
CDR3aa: CASSIDTDNEKLFF

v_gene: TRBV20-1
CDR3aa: CSAGSANQPQNF

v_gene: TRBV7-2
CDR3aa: CASSLGSRNDKAGQETQYF

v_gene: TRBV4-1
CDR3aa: CASSTRPSAAYEQYF

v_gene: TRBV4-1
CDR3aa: CASSQVAGGNQNIQYF

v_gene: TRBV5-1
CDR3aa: CASSLEVDNEQFF

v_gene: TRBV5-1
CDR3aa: CASSTGTSGGLQETQYF

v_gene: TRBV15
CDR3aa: CATSRGLRESNQPQHF

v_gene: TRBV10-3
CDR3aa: CAISASSRDTEAFF

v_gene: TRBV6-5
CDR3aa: CASPPEQYF